Included here is one TCR beta chain sequence, with context. The antigen it recognizes is unknown. No clone much larger than this one lies a single base away; base qualities are absent. The data are from a study of technical replicates of blood from several donors listed by TCRdb under 2017. The library relied on the immunoSEQ multiplex PCR assay. TCRdb holds this immuneACCESS table with in-frame rearrangements only. Some clones are missing; in checked studies, unresolved V genes explain under half, and the rest has no known cause. In all, the sample holds approximately 79,000 clones, and 95% to 98% of those were seen once. Of the sample, approximately 0.32% falls within the top ten clones. As encoded in the germline V gene, CDR1 is SNHLY while CDR2 is FYNNEI. Germline trimming amounts to 5 bases on V and 4 bases on J, with 9 as the count of junction bases outside the gene matches. Taken from cysteine to phenylalanine, the CDR3 has 15 residues. CDR3 DNA is the only sequence kept; it has 45 bases, read in frame from the first base.

The chain was built from TRBV2 and TRBJ2-5; 8 junctional bases match TRBD2. The receptor was isolated from a human donor in good health. The sequenced sample consisted of T cells isolated from PBMCs. The CDR3 reads as follows: CASSPGGPKGETQYF. The sequenced DNA: TGTGCCAGCAGTCCGGGAGGGCCTAAAGGAGAGACCCAGTACTTC.